Below, 27 T cell receptor beta chains from the same sample are listed, as sequenced in a study of cytomegalovirus exposure and HLA in healthy donors. The PCR made use of 60 Vbeta and 13 Jbeta primers. Measured with immunoSEQ multiplex PCR; TCRdb has only the in-frame clones, and not every one. This sample has more than 150,000 clones; about 84% occur once, and the top ten carry 1% to 1.5%. The sample comprised PBMCs. The receptors here all came from a man over 45 in good health and CMV-seropositive.

The rearrangement uses TRBV9 and TRBJ2-5, with D uncertain. There are 15 residues in the CDR3. Trimming pared 0 bases from V and 1 base from J, leaving 10 bases between. Germline CDR1 is SGDLS and CDR2 is YYNGEE. CDR3 amino acids: CASSVALASQETQYF. In DNA, the CDR3 is TGTGCCAGCAGCGTAGCTCTGGCCTCCCAAGAGACCCAGTACTTC.

The chain has TRBV4-1 and TRBJ1-3; tentative D call: TRBD1 (6 bases). Germline CDR1 MGHRA, CDR2 YSYEKL. The V end lost 2 bases, the J end lost 4 bases, and 12 bases lay between the germline ends. The CDR3 runs to 15 residues. CDR3 sequence: CASSQNHRVGNTIYF. CDR3 coding DNA: TGCGCCAGCAGCCAAAACCACAGGGTCGGAAACACCATATATTTT.

The chain carries TRBV30 and TRBJ2-5; 8 nucleotides match TRBD1. The germline V gene has CDR1 GTSNPN and CDR2 SVGIG (reference sequence). This CDR3 spans 16 amino acids. With V trimmed by 0 bases and J by 5 bases, 11 bases remained unmatched. For the CDR3, the DNA is TGTGCCTGGAGTGTACGACCCAGGGGGCCAGGGGAGACCCAGTACTTC. Translating it yields CAWSVRPRGPGETQYF. The variable domain in full, completed from reference TRBV30 and TRBJ2-5, reads SQTIHQWPATLVQPVGSPLSLECTVEGTSNPNLYWYRQAAGRGLQLLFYSVGIGQISSEVPQNLSASRPQDRQFILSSKKLLLSDSGFYLCAWSVRPRGPGETQYFGPGTRLLVL.

This clone was seen a few times. This chain uses TRBV5-1 with TRBJ2-7; TRBD2 matches at 12 bases. Trimming at V came to 3 bases and at J to 6 bases, leaving 7 bases not matched to a gene. CDR1 is SGHRS, CDR2 YFSETQ, per germline. The CDR3 runs to 15 residues. CDR3 in amino acids: CASSSASGRAVEQYF. CDR3 coding DNA: TGCGCCAGCAGCTCTGCTAGCGGGAGGGCCGTCGAGCAGTACTTC.

This clone came up a few times. The J gene is TRBJ2-1, the V gene TRBV5-1, with 7 nucleotides matching TRBD2. CDR1 is SGHRS and CDR2 is YFSETQ in the germline V gene. The CDR3 contains 16 residues. V gave up 1 base and J gave up 5 bases; unmatched junction bases: 9. The chain's CDR3 is CASSLMLLGGNNEQFF. CDR3 coding DNA: TGCGCCAGCAGCTTGATGTTATTGGGGGGGAACAATGAGCAGTTCTTC.

This clone appeared a single time. The chain employs TRBV28 and TRBJ1-2, with D perhaps matching TRBD1 (6 bases). The CDR3 length is 12 residues. CDR1 and CDR2 (germline): MDHEN, SYDVKM. Trimming took 5 bases from V and 4 from J, leaving 8 bases between them. CDR3 amino acids: CASSLQGYGYTF. Written as DNA, the CDR3 is TGTGCCAGCAGTCTACAGGGCTATGGCTACACCTTC.

This clone was recorded once. The V and J genes are TRBV21-1 and TRBJ2-7; TRBD1, the table's D call, lacks a check against the DNA. TRBV21-1 is a documented pseudogene. The CDR3 sequence is 16 residues long. Here the CDR3 reads CASSKLDREFSYEQYF. The CDR3 DNA reads TGTGCCAGCAGCAAGTTGGACAGGGAATTTTCCTACGAGCAGTACTTC.

The chain carries TRBV7-9 and TRBJ1-2, with D unclear. CDR1 SEHNR and CDR2 FQNEAQ come from the germline V gene (reference sequence). This CDR3 has 13 amino acids. V gave up 4 bases and J gave up 8 bases, with 14 bases separating them. The CDR3 region is CASSSLEGLGYTF. CDR3 sequence (DNA): TGTGCCAGCAGCTCCCTGGAGGGTCTGGGCTACACCTTC. The full variable domain, completed using reference TRBV7-9 and TRBJ1-2, is DTGVSQNPRHKITKRGQNVTFRCDPISEHNRLYWYRQTLGQGPEFLTYFQNEAQLEKSRLLSDRFSAERPKGSFSTLEIQRTEQGDSAMYLCASSSLEGLGYTFGSGTRLTVV.

The chain employs TRBV4-1 and TRBJ2-7; 7 bases map to TRBD1. V shed 2 bases, J shed 3 bases, and the junction held 10 bases outside the gene matches. This CDR3 spans 16 amino acids. Germline CDR1 and CDR2: MGHRA and YSYEKL. CDR3 in DNA: TGCGCCAGCAGCCAATCCCCAGGGGGTTTCGGCTACGAGCAGTACTTC. It translates to CASSQSPGGFGYEQYF.

Points on this clone: This CDR3 is also generated by other DNA sequences in the sample. The chain uses TRBV20-1 and TRBJ1-1; D is unresolved. The CDR3 length is 11 residues. Germline V CDR1 and CDR2: DFQATT, SNEGSKA (reference sequence). The ends were cut back, 6 bases at V and 2 bases at J, with 7 bases in the middle. Here the CDR3 reads CSARVNTEAFF. DNA for the CDR3: TGCAGTGCCCGGGTTAACACTGAAGCTTTCTTT.

CDR3 nucleotides: TGTGCCAGCCTACTAGCGGGAGGGCGTGAGCAGTACTTC. It codes for CASLLAGGREQYF. V gene TRBV28 combines with J gene TRBJ2-7, with TRBD2 matching 13 bases. Per germline, CDR1 MDHEN and CDR2 SYDVKM. V trimming: 8 bases; J trimming: 7 bases; junction bases outside the gene matches: 5. The CDR3 contains 13 residues. The full variable domain, its missing parts supplied by reference TRBV28 and TRBJ2-7, is DVKVTQSSRYLVKRTGEKVFLECVQDMDHENMFWYRQDPGLGLRLIYFSYDVKMKEKGDIPEGYSVSREKKERFSLILESASTNQTSMYLCASLLAGGREQYFGPGTRLTVT.

The J gene is TRBJ2-1, the V gene TRBV27; 7 nucleotides agree with TRBD1. The CDR3 sequence is 15 residues long. The germline V gene encodes CDR1 MNHEY and CDR2 SMNVEV (reference sequence). V gave up 6 bases and J gave up 1 base; unmatched junction bases: 6. CDR3 in DNA: TGTGCCAGCAGCAAGACAGGGATTTCCTACAATGAGCAGTTCTTC. It yields the protein CASSKTGISYNEQFF.

V is TRBV2 and J is TRBJ2-2, with D possibly being TRBD2 (5 bases). CDR1 SNHLY and CDR2 FYNNEI come from the germline V gene. V was trimmed by 7 bases and J by 1 base, leaving 10 bases between them. CDR3 size: 14 residues. DNA of the CDR3: TGTGCCAGCAACGGGGTGCGGAACACCGGGGAGCTGTTTTTT. Translating it yields CASNGVRNTGELFF.

This sequence joins TRBV6-6 and TRBJ1-1; 7 bases fit TRBD1. Germline V gives CDR1 MNHNY, CDR2 SVGAGI (reference sequence). With 0 bases clipped from V and 2 bases from J, the junction kept 3 bases outside the gene matches. The CDR3 contains 15 residues. The CDR3, as DNA: TGTGCCAGCAGTTACTCCGGGACAGTAAACACTGAAGCTTTCTTT. Translating gives CASSYSGTVNTEAFF.

This clone occurred a few times. The same CDR3 arises from other DNA sequences in this sample as well. The V gene is TRBV11-2, the J gene TRBJ1-6; 8 nucleotides align to TRBD1. This CDR3 contains 14 residues. V lost 5 bases, J lost 7 bases, and 4 bases stayed unmatched. CDR1 SGHAT and CDR2 FQNNGV come from the germline V gene. The CDR3 protein is CASSQRQGNSPLHF. Written as DNA, the CDR3 is TGTGCCAGCAGCCAGCGACAGGGGAATTCACCCCTCCACTTT.

The chain employs TRBV30 and TRBJ2-7; 7 bases align to TRBD2. Losses at the gene ends were 2 bases for V and 6 bases for J; bases not matched to a gene: 10. The germline V gene encodes CDR1 GTSNPN and CDR2 SVGIG (reference sequence). The CDR3 extends over 14 amino acids. This CDR3 reads CAWSTGGGLGEQYF. CDR3 bases: TGTGCCTGGAGTACGGGGGGTGGTTTGGGCGAGCAGTACTTC. Looking up the rest from reference TRBV30 and TRBJ2-7 gives the full variable domain: SQTIHQWPATLVQPVGSPLSLECTVEGTSNPNLYWYRQAAGRGLQLLFYSVGIGQISSEVPQNLSASRPQDRQFILSSKKLLLSDSGFYLCAWSTGGGLGEQYFGPGTRLTVT.

This clone was seen once. The V gene is TRBV6-5, the J gene TRBJ2-1; the match to TRBD1 covers 7 bases. The J segment lost 8 bases and the V segment lost 10 bases, leaving 11 bases of the junction unmatched. This CDR3 spans 13 amino acids. Germline values: CDR1 MNHEY, CDR2 SVGAGI. CDR3: CATTGTVFDEQFF. In DNA form, the CDR3 reads TGTGCCACCACCGGGACAGTCTTTGATGAGCAGTTCTTC.

The rearrangement joins TRBV5-3 to TRBJ2-7, with TRBD2 matching 8 bases. TRBV5-3 is noted as an ORF with a role that remains uncertain. With V trimmed by 4 bases and J by 2 bases, 2 bases remained unmatched. The CDR3 runs 13 residues. CDR3 in amino acids: CARSPGLAYEQYF. CDR3 coding DNA: TGTGCCAGAAGCCCGGGACTAGCCTACGAGCAGTACTTC.

The rearrangement links TRBV19 to TRBJ2-3; possibly TRBD1 for D (6 bases). Germline V gene lookup returns CDR1 LNHDA and CDR2 SQIVND (reference sequence). The length of the CDR3 is 15 residues. The V and J ends lost 6 bases and 0 bases respectively, with 13 bases between them. This chain's CDR3 is CASSEQGGSTDTQYF. CDR3 DNA: TGTGCCAGTAGCGAACAGGGTGGTAGCACAGATACGCAGTATTTT.

V usage is TRBV7-3 and J usage is TRBJ2-1; D gene unclear. Trimming pared 5 bases from V and 8 bases from J, leaving 10 bases between. This CDR3 has 12 amino acids. Germline V CDR1 and CDR2: SGHTA, FQGTGA. The chain's CDR3 is CASSPTSDEQFF. CDR3 in DNA: TGTGCCAGCAGCCCTACGTCGGATGAGCAGTTCTTC.

This clone was counted between two and nine times. V usage is TRBV7-9 and J usage is TRBJ2-1; D is possibly TRBD2 (6 bases). This CDR3 comprises 17 residues. Germline loops: CDR1 SEHNR, CDR2 FQNEAQ (reference sequence). The ends were cut back, 4 bases at V and 2 bases at J, with 18 bases in the middle. Written as DNA, the CDR3 is TGTGCCAGCAGCTCTGGCCTTCTAGCGACAGCCTACAATGAGCAGTTCTTC. Protein sequence: CASSSGLLATAYNEQFF.

The rearrangement joins TRBV21-1 to TRBJ1-2; the D segment call TRBD1 is taken from the table without a DNA check. TRBV21-1 represents a pseudogene. The CDR3 totals 15 residues. This CDR3 is CARRKTGFTWDGYTF. CDR3 DNA sequence: TGTGCCAGGCGTAAGACAGGATTCACATGGGATGGCTACACCTTC.

This chain links TRBV7-9 with TRBJ2-1; D is possibly TRBD1 (5 bases). This CDR3 comprises 15 residues. In germline, CDR1 is SEHNR, CDR2 FQNEAQ (reference sequence). V shed 3 bases and J shed 7 bases, with 16 bases lying between them. The CDR3 sequence is CASSLTPQGTNEQFF. CDR3 bases: TGTGCCAGCAGCTTGACACCTCAGGGTACAAATGAGCAGTTCTTC.

The gene calls are TRBV5-1 and TRBJ2-3; D is unresolved. The V gene lost 3 bases and the J gene lost 3 bases, with 8 bases spanning the gap. CDR1 is SGHRS and CDR2 is YFSETQ in the germline V gene. CDR3 size: 13 residues. CDR3 residues: CASSSQLTDTQYF. CDR3 nucleotides: TGCGCCAGCAGCTCGCAACTAACAGATACGCAGTATTTT.

The DNA for the CDR3 is TGTGCCAGCAGCAAATATACGACTAGCGGGATTCAGTACTTC. Its protein is CASSKYTTSGIQYF. The chain links TRBV7-2 to TRBJ2-4, with TRBD2 matching 10 bases. CDR1 is SGHTA, CDR2 FQGNSA, per germline. The CDR3 spans 14 residues. V was clipped by 5 bases and J by 10 bases; unmatched bases: 8. Based on the CDR3 plus reference TRBV7-2 and TRBJ2-4, the full variable domain is GAGVSQSPSNKVTEKGKDVELRCDPISGHTALYWYRQSLGQGLEFLIYFQGNSAPDKSGLPSDRFSAERTGGSVSTLTIQRTQQEDSAVYLCASSKYTTSGIQYFGAGTRLSVL.

This clone was seen just once. The genes are TRBV5-6 and TRBJ2-4; 8 nucleotides agree with TRBD2. Trimming at V came to 1 base and at J to 5 bases, leaving 5 bases not matched to a gene. Looked up from germline, CDR1 is SGHDT and CDR2 is YYEEEE. The CDR3 spans 15 residues. DNA of the CDR3: TGTGCCAGCAGCTTGAGCGGGGGTCCCCAAAACATTCAGTACTTC. It specifies CASSLSGGPQNIQYF.

V is TRBV18 and J is TRBJ2-1; TRBD2 aligns across 8 bases. Trimming removed 5 bases from V and 3 bases from J; junction bases left unmatched: 3. CDR1 is KGHSH, CDR2 LQKENI, per germline. The CDR3 runs 14 residues. The CDR3 nucleotides read TGTGCCAGCTCATTTGCGGGGGGCTACAATGAGCAGTTCTTC. Amino acid sequence: CASSFAGGYNEQFF.